A single sample is the source of the 14 T cell receptor beta chains below, sequenced in a study of naive and memory T cell subsets. Both TRBC1 and TRBC2 were covered by a beta constant-region primer of two equimolar oligonucleotides. Nested alpha and beta constant-region primers with the SP2 primer drove four PCR rounds on ligated cDNA. One entry per CDR3 protein results from TCRdb running MiXCR on the UMI-ligation and nested PCR reads. The table records around 130,000 distinct CDR3 sequences, 36% of them present only once. What was sequenced was central memory CD4+ T cells from blood. The receptors stem from a human donor in good health.

V and J are TRBV5-1 and TRBJ2-4; 8 bases are shared with TRBD1. The CDR3 length is 15 residues. After removal of 3 bases from V and 6 bases from J, the junction contained 8 bases not matched to a gene. Germline V gene data show CDR1 as SGHRS and CDR2 as YFSETQ. This CDR3 is CASSSKTGGTNIQYF. Here the CDR3 DNA reads TGCGCCAGCAGCTCAAAAACAGGGGGGACAAACATTCAGTACTTC.

The chain joins TRBV4-1 to TRBJ2-7; 7 bases line up with TRBD2. The J segment lost 12 bases and the V segment lost 0 bases, leaving 5 bases of the junction unmatched. This CDR3 has 12 residues. CDR1 and CDR2 from the germline V gene are MGHRA and YSYEKL. The CDR3 DNA reads TGCGCCAGCAGCCAAGACGGGAGGTTCTGGTACTTC. This gives the protein CASSQDGRFWYF.

This clonotype was counted only a few times. This chain joins TRBV4-3 and TRBJ1-1; 8 nucleotides match TRBD1. Germline CDR1 reads LGHNA; CDR2 reads YSLEER. The V gene end was trimmed by 0 bases and the J gene end by 4 bases; junction bases not matched to a gene: 4. CDR3 length: 15 residues. CDR3 amino acids: CASSQDAGGITEAFF. DNA for the CDR3: TGCGCCAGCAGCCAAGATGCAGGGGGCATCACTGAAGCTTTCTTT.

This chain links TRBV12-5 with TRBJ2-6; D is unresolved. The CDR3 spans 13 residues. With 3 bases removed from V and 4 bases from J, the gap between germline ends came to 4 bases. Germline CDR1 reads LGHNT; CDR2 reads FRNRAP. The CDR3: CASGFLGANVLTF. The CDR3 bases are TGTGCTAGTGGTTTTCTAGGGGCCAACGTCCTGACTTTC. Combining the CDR3 with reference TRBV12-5 and TRBJ2-6 gives the whole variable domain DARVTQTPRHKVTEMGQEVTMRCQPILGHNTVFWYRQTMMQGLELLAYFRNRAPLDDSGMPKDRFSAEMPDATLATLKIQPSEPRDSAVYFCASGFLGANVLTFGAGSRLTVL.

DNA for the CDR3: TGTGCCACCGAGACAGGGAATGGTTTTGAGCCCCAGCATTTT. Its protein product is CATETGNGFEPQHF. The rearrangement uses TRBV19 and TRBJ1-5; 7 bases line up with TRBD1. V was clipped by 10 bases and J by 8 bases; unmatched bases: 14. The CDR3 spans 14 residues. Germline V gives CDR1 LNHDA, CDR2 SQIVND (reference sequence).

The chain is built from TRBV20-1 and TRBJ2-3, with D unclear. The germline CDR1 and CDR2 sequences are DFQATT and SNEGSKA (reference sequence). CDR3 length: 12 residues. Deletions cut 2 bases from V and 2 bases from J, with 5 bases between. The CDR3 loop reads CSARPDTDTQYF. In nucleotides, the CDR3 is TGCAGTGCTAGACCCGACACAGATACGCAGTATTTT.

The CDR3 here is CASSSGLAGNYEQYF. Written as DNA, the CDR3 is TGTGCCAGCAGCTCGGGACTAGCGGGGAACTACGAGCAGTACTTC. The chain links TRBV7-9 to TRBJ2-7, with TRBD2 matching 13 bases. V lost 4 bases to trimming and J lost 3 bases; unmatched junction nucleotides: 3. Germline-derived CDR1 and CDR2 are SEHNR and FQNEAQ (reference sequence). The CDR3 spans 15 residues.

The chain combines TRBV10-3 with TRBJ2-7, with 8 nucleotides matching TRBD1. V dropped 10 bases and J dropped 4; count of bases not matched to a gene: 9. The CDR3 contains 13 residues. The germline CDR1 and CDR2 sequences are ENHRY and SYGVKD. For the CDR3, the DNA is TGTGCCACCAGCCGGGACAGGAGTTACGAGCAGTACTTC. It codes for CATSRDRSYEQYF.

This clonotype was picked up many times. V is TRBV10-3 and J is TRBJ2-3; D perhaps matches TRBD2 (6 bases). This CDR3 spans 12 amino acids. Per the germline V gene, CDR1 is ENHRY and CDR2 is SYGVKD. V was pared by 11 bases and J by 0 bases, with 9 bases between. The CDR3 loop reads CAVGTSTDTQYF. The DNA of the CDR3 is TGTGCCGTCGGGACTAGCACAGATACGCAGTATTTT.

The chain carries TRBV27 and TRBJ2-7; TRBD1 might be the D (6 bases). Germline lookup yields CDR1 MNHEY and CDR2 SMNVEV (reference sequence). V was trimmed by 5 bases and J by 1 base, leaving 12 bases between them. The CDR3 is made up of 14 amino acids. The CDR3 DNA reads TGTGCCAGCAGTCCTCAGGGGAGATCCTACGAGCAGTACTTC. This sequence encodes CASSPQGRSYEQYF.

V gene TRBV5-6 combines with J gene TRBJ1-2; D is unresolved. From germline, CDR1 is SGHDT and CDR2 YYEEEE. Trimming took off 1 base at V and 9 bases at J, with 13 bases between the two ends. This CDR3 is 13 amino acids long. The DNA for the CDR3 is TGTGCCAGCAGCTTGTGGGCAGGAGGTCGCTACACCTTC. Amino acid sequence: CASSLWAGGRYTF.

This clonotype appeared many times. This chain joins TRBV28 and TRBJ2-1, with 13 nucleotides matching TRBD2. Germline assignment: CDR1 MDHEN and CDR2 SYDVKM. This CDR3 comprises 17 residues. The V and J ends lost 7 bases and 2 bases, in that order; junction bases with no gene match: 8. The CDR3 protein is CASMGLAGRPPYNEQFF. The DNA of the CDR3 is TGTGCCAGCATGGGACTAGCGGGGAGGCCGCCCTACAATGAGCAGTTCTTC.

This clonotype was seen a handful of times. The chain employs TRBV11-1 and TRBJ2-4; the D gene is possibly TRBD2 (6 bases). V lost 3 bases to trimming and J lost 3 bases, with 12 bases between them. The CDR3 runs to 15 residues. Germline CDR1 and CDR2: SGHAT and FQDESV (reference sequence). CDR3 loop: CASSLAGRGKNIQYF. The CDR3 region has the DNA TGTGCCAGCAGCTTGGCGGGACGCGGCAAAAACATTCAGTACTTC. Full variable domain (remainder filled in from reference TRBV11-1 and TRBJ2-4): EAEVAQSPRYKITEKSQAVAFWCDPISGHATLYWYRQILGQGPELLVQFQDESVVDDSQLPKDRFSAERLKGVDSTLKIQPAELGDSAMYLCASSLAGRGKNIQYFGAGTRLSVL.

The chain links TRBV7-8 to TRBJ2-3; 7 nucleotides agree with TRBD2. Germline CDR1 reads SGHVS; CDR2 reads FQNEAQ. The ends lost 7 bases at V and 4 bases at J; junction bases unmatched: 14. This CDR3 spans 16 amino acids. CDR3 residues: CASNTREANRADTQYF. The CDR3, as DNA: TGTGCCAGCAATACACGGGAGGCGAACCGGGCAGATACGCAGTATTTT.